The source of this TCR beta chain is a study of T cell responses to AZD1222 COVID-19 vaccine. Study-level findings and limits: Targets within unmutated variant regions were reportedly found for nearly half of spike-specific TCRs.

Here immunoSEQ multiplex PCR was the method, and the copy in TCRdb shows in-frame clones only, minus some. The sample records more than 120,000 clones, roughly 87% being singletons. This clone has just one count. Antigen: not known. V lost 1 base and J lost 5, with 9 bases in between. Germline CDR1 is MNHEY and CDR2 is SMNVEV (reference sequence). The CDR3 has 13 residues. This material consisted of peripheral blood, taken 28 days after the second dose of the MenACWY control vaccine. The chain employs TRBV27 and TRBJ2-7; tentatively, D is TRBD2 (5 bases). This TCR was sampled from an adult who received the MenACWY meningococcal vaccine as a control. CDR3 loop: CASSLFTGNEQYF. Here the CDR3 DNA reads TGTGCCAGCAGTTTATTCACCGGGAACGAGCAGTACTTC.